This T cell receptor beta chain was observed in a study of T cells in Graves' hyperthyroidism and ophthalmopathy. Looked up from germline, CDR1 is SEHNR and CDR2 is FQNEAQ (reference sequence). This CDR3 contains 14 residues. The V end was cut by 2 bases, the J end by 5 bases, with 12 bases between. Many counts were recorded for this clonotype. There were TCR beta CDR3 regions amplified from RNA transcripts. First-round RT-PCR with HTBI primers amplified the TCR CDR3 region. TCRdb processed the multiplex PCR reads anew with MiXCR; each CDR3 protein has one entry. The sample comprises nearly 250,000 distinct CDR3 sequences, less than 20% of which are singletons, and about 30% rests with the top ten. Each ophthalmopathy patient scored at least 3 on the Clinical Activity Score and at least 4 on NOSPECS grade, with duration under 3 months.

The specimen sequenced was blood. The chain joins TRBV7-9 to TRBJ2-5; D may correspond to TRBD1 or TRBD2 (5 bases each). The receptor's source is a woman between 18 and 29 years old with Graves' ophthalmopathy. The CDR3 sequence: CASSLSAGSETQYF. The CDR3 DNA sequence: TGTGCCAGCAGCTTAAGCGCAGGGAGTGAGACCCAGTACTTC.